The 19 T cell receptor beta chains presented below share a single source sample, sequenced in a study of blood T cells in healthy people across ages. Using a J-beta primer mix together with a sample-barcoded 5' primer, a second PCR was run for roughly 7 to 12 cycles. In TCRdb, the 5' RACE reads were re-called with MiXCR into one record per CDR3 protein. The sample has more than 700,000 distinct CDR3 sequences, less than 70% seen once; the top ten hold roughly 40%. The sequencing input was blood. These receptors originate from an elderly man in good health.

V usage is TRBV10-3 and J usage is TRBJ2-3; 7 bases line up with TRBD2. The CDR3 totals 14 residues. The germline gives CDR1 ENHRY, CDR2 SYGVKD. Trimming took 6 bases from V and 1 from J; bases not matched to a gene: 4. Here the CDR3 reads CAIRLATGTDTQYF. In DNA form, the CDR3 reads TGTGCCATCAGACTAGCGACAGGCACAGATACGCAGTATTTT.

The genes are TRBV16 and TRBJ2-1; the D gene is possibly TRBD2 (5 bases). CDR3 length: 13 residues. The ends were cut back, 0 bases at V and 9 bases at J, with 9 bases in the middle. Per germline, CDR1 KGHSY and CDR2 FQNENV. CDR3 loop: CASSQSLAGEQFF. The CDR3 nucleotides read TGTGCCAGCAGCCAATCCCTAGCCGGTGAGCAGTTCTTC.

The chain recombines TRBV27 with TRBJ2-4, with D perhaps matching TRBD2 (5 bases). The CDR3 spans 13 residues. The V gene lost 6 bases and the J gene lost 13 bases, with 19 bases spanning the gap. Germline CDR1 reads MNHEY; CDR2 reads SMNVEV (reference sequence). The CDR3 sequence is CASSLREDCGQYF. The DNA for the CDR3 is TGTGCCAGCAGCCTCCGGGAAGACTGCGGGCAGTACTTC.

This CDR3 is CASSSTGAGYEQYF. In nucleotides, the CDR3 is TGCGCCAGCAGCTCCACAGGGGCCGGGTACGAGCAGTACTTC. The chain employs TRBV5-1 and TRBJ2-4; 7 nucleotides align to TRBD1. The J call may be in error: the DNA end matches TRBJ2-7 better. The CDR3 contains 14 residues. Germline CDR1 SGHRS, CDR2 YFSETQ.

The chain carries TRBV14 and TRBJ1-1; 7 nucleotides line up with TRBD1. V shed 4 bases, J shed 5 bases, and the junction held 4 bases outside the gene matches. The germline V gene has CDR1 SGHDN and CDR2 FVKESK. The length of the CDR3 is 13 residues. The CDR3 spells CASSPTGVTEAFF. The CDR3 nucleotides are TGTGCCAGCAGCCCTACAGGGGTTACTGAAGCTTTCTTT. Looking up the rest from reference TRBV14 and TRBJ1-1 gives the full variable domain: EAGVTQFPSHSVIEKGQTVTLRCDPISGHDNLYWYRRVMGKEIKFLLHFVKESKQDESGMPNNRFLAERTGGTYSTLKVQPAELEDSGVYFCASSPTGVTEAFFGQGTRLTVV.

V is TRBV7-2 and J is TRBJ1-5; the D gene is possibly TRBD1 (5 bases). CDR3 length equals 13 residues. V gave up 6 bases and J gave up 1 base, with 7 bases separating them. Looked up from germline, CDR1 is SGHTA and CDR2 is FQGNSA. The CDR3 sequence: CASSRQSNQPQHF. CDR3 nucleotide sequence: TGTGCCAGCAGTCGACAGAGCAATCAGCCCCAGCATTTT. The full variable domain, completed using reference TRBV7-2 and TRBJ1-5, is GAGVSQSPSNKVTEKGKDVELRCDPISGHTALYWYRQSLGQGLEFLIYFQGNSAPDKSGLPSDRFSAERTGGSVSTLTIQRTQQEDSAVYLCASSRQSNQPQHFGDGTRLSIL.

The chain combines TRBV25-1 with TRBJ1-6; 8 nucleotides match TRBD1. V lost 1 base and J lost 9; bases outside the gene matches: 11. The germline V gene encodes CDR1 MGHDK and CDR2 SYGVNS. The CDR3 loop spans 17 amino acids. CDR3 protein: CASSESVVGQGFSPLHF. DNA for the CDR3: TGTGCCAGCAGTGAATCAGTAGTAGGACAGGGATTTTCACCCCTCCACTTT.

This clonotype was seen just once. The V call is TRBV18, the J call TRBJ2-1, with a possible D match to TRBD2 (6 bases). Germline V gives CDR1 KGHSH, CDR2 LQKENI. The CDR3 contains 15 residues. CDR3 loop: CVSSPGDLFLDEQFF. The CDR3, as DNA: TGTGTTAGCTCACCGGGAGACCTCTTTTTGGATGAGCAGTTCTTC.

This clonotype was detected a few times. The chain combines TRBV12-3 or TRBV12-4 with TRBJ2-1; unclear D gene. This CDR3 region has 13 residues. Deletions cut 2 bases from V and 9 bases from J, with 11 bases between. The CDR3 protein is CASSLLSGGEQFF. For the CDR3, the DNA is TGTGCCAGCAGTTTACTTTCTGGTGGTGAGCAGTTCTTC.

This chain links TRBV2 with TRBJ2-7, with D possibly called TRBD1 or TRBD2 (5 bases each). The CDR3 extends over 15 amino acids. The germline V gene has CDR1 SNHLY and CDR2 FYNNEI. With 6 bases removed from V and 2 bases from J, the gap between germline ends came to 17 bases. The CDR3 DNA reads as TGTGCCAGCAGCCGGGACCGACCTCGAGCCTACGAGCAGTACTTC. It encodes CASSRDRPRAYEQYF.

The chain combines TRBV6-1 with TRBJ2-3, with 9 positions matching TRBD2. Trimming at V came to 6 bases and at J to 14 bases, leaving 30 bases not matched to a gene. The germline CDR1 and CDR2 sequences are MNHNS and SASEGT. The CDR3 has 19 residues. The chain's CDR3 is CASSPTLGLASGNIRYAYF. The CDR3 region has the DNA TGTGCCAGCAGCCCGACATTGGGTTTGGCTAGCGGGAACATAAGATACGCGTATTTT.

The rearrangement uses TRBV6-6 and TRBJ2-7; 8 nucleotides match TRBD2. This CDR3 spans 16 amino acids. After removal of 2 bases from V and 0 bases from J, the junction contained 6 bases not matched to a gene. CDR1 is MNHNY, CDR2 SVGAGI, per germline (reference sequence). The CDR3 protein is CASSYGGRSPSYEQYF. The CDR3 nucleotides are TGTGCCAGCAGTTACGGCGGGAGGTCGCCCTCCTACGAGCAGTACTTC.

The chain links TRBV6-5 to TRBJ2-3; 10 nucleotides match TRBD2. This CDR3 contains 15 residues. J lost 14 bases, V lost 10 bases, and 21 bases had no gene match. Germline V gives CDR1 MNHEY, CDR2 SVGAGI. CDR3: CATGSGRAEHRYAYF. CDR3 DNA sequence: TGTGCCACCGGCAGCGGGAGGGCCGAACACAGATACGCGTATTTT.

The chain uses TRBV20-1 and TRBJ2-3; 9 bases fit TRBD2. CDR3 size: 15 residues. Germline loops: CDR1 DFQATT, CDR2 SNEGSKA (reference sequence). J lost 14 bases, V lost 0 bases, and 15 bases had no gene match. The DNA of the CDR3 is TGCAGTGCTAGAGATAGGGCTAGCGGGACCAGATACGCGTATTTT. Amino acids: CSARDRASGTRYAYF.

The CDR3 here is CASGFNTGTVQYF. The CDR3 region has the DNA TGTGCTAGTGGTTTTAACACGGGTACGGTTCAGTACTTC. V usage is TRBV12-5 and J usage is TRBJ2-4; D gene ambiguous. With 3 bases removed from V and 11 bases from J, the gap between germline ends came to 14 bases. The CDR3 consists of 13 residues. CDR1 is LGHNT, CDR2 FRNRAP, per germline.

The chain joins TRBV4-2 to TRBJ2-4, with 9 bases that match TRBD1. The J call may be wrong; the DNA end is better matched by TRBJ2-7. This CDR3 is built from 14 residues. CDR1 is LGHNA and CDR2 is YNFKEQ in the germline V gene. The CDR3 nucleotides are TGTGCCAGCAGCCACGCGGGACAGGGAAGCGAGCAGTACTTC. It encodes CASSHAGQGSEQYF.

On this clonotype itself: A much bigger clone sits one base away, suggesting this may be a read error. The chain combines TRBV6-2 or TRBV6-3 with TRBJ2-1, with D uncertain. The V end was cut by 4 bases, the J end by 8 bases, with 15 bases between. Germline lookup yields CDR1 MNHEY and CDR2 SVGEGT. The CDR3 length is 14 residues. The chain's CDR3 is CASSSTQEYDEQFF. As DNA, the CDR3 is TGTGCCAGCAGTTCCACTCAGGAATACGATGAGCAGTTCTTC.

The V gene is TRBV27, the J gene TRBJ1-2; 8 bases match TRBD1. The CDR3 sequence is 13 residues long. The V and J ends lost 4 bases and 5 bases, in that order; junction bases with no gene match: 3. Germline lookup yields CDR1 MNHEY and CDR2 SMNVEV (reference sequence). This CDR3 reads CASSYRTGYGYTF. CDR3 DNA sequence: TGTGCCAGCAGTTACAGGACAGGGTATGGCTACACCTTC.

This chain connects TRBV6-6 to TRBJ2-5; D is unresolved. V was trimmed by 0 bases and J by 3 bases, leaving 5 bases between them. There are 13 residues in the CDR3. CDR1 and CDR2 from the germline V gene are MNHNY and SVGAGI (reference sequence). For the CDR3, the DNA is TGTGCCAGCAGTTACTCGTCGGAAGAGACCCAGTACTTC. Amino acid sequence: CASSYSSEETQYF.